This TCR beta chain was documented in a study of cytomegalovirus exposure and HLA in healthy donors. Study conclusions and caveats: According to reports, the classifier identified cytomegalovirus status with high specificity and sensitivity. More than 150 TCR beta chains were listed as cytomegalovirus-associated.

Data came from immunoSEQ multiplex PCR; TCRdb stores just in-frame clones and leaves some out. This sample has roughly 250,000 clones, with approximately 83% found just once. The CDR3 is 16 residues long. CDR1 is MGHDK, CDR2 SYGVNS, per germline. Trimming shortened V by 3 bases and J by 0 bases, and 11 bases separated the two germline ends. The donors were part of the validation cohort, which consisted of under 150 subjects and was separate from the first cohort of 666 subjects. A word on this clone: Its antigen is still unknown.

This TCR was sampled from a woman aged 30 to 39 in good health and CMV-seropositive. The chain carries TRBV25-1 and TRBJ2-2; D possibly corresponds to TRBD1 (5 bases). The source material was PBMCs. The chain's CDR3 is CASSETTAPNTGELFF. The DNA for the CDR3 is TGTGCCAGCAGTGAGACGACAGCCCCGAACACCGGGGAGCTGTTTTTT. The complete variable domain, with remaining parts taken from reference TRBV25-1 and TRBJ2-2, reads EADIYQTPRYLVIGTGKKITLECSQTMGHDKMYWYQQDPGMELHLIHYSYGVNSTEKGDLSSESTVSRIRTEHFPLTLESARPSHTSQYLCASSETTAPNTGELFFGEGSRLTVL.